This T cell receptor (beta chain) was retrieved from a study of early T cells in non-severe SARS-CoV-2 infection. Germline-derived CDR1 and CDR2 are MNHEY and SVGEGT. CDR3 length equals 14 residues. The junction had 5 bases not matched to a gene; V was cut back by 5 bases and J by 1 base. This clonotype was picked up many times. The antigen remains undetermined. Findings and caveats of the study: Matching results from VDJdb favored anti-spike CD8 responses, leaving private and CD4 specificities undetected.

As part of library construction, unique molecular identifiers were attached to individual cDNA molecules. TCRdb re-analysed the 5' RACE reads in MiXCR, keeping a single row per CDR3 protein. The repertoire holds some 91,000 distinct CDR3 sequences, with roughly 13% as singletons. The chain couples TRBV6-2 or TRBV6-3 to TRBJ2-7, with TRBD1 matching 7 bases. Material: whole blood. The TCR sequence derives from an adult who was a healthcare worker with PCR-confirmed SARS-CoV-2 infection or an uninfected control (not recorded which). CDR3 sequence: CASSRTGTSYEQYF. CDR3 sequence (DNA): TGTGCCAGCAGTCGGACAGGTACTTCCTACGAGCAGTACTTC.